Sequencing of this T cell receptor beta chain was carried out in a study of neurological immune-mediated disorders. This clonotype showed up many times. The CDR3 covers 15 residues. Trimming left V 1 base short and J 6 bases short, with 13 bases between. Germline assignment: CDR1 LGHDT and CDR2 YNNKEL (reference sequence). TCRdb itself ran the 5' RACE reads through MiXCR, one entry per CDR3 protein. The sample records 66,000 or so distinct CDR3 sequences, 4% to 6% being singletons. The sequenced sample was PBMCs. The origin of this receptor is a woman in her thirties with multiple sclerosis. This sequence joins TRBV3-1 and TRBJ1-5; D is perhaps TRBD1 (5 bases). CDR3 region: CASSQGQTGGQPQHF. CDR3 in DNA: TGTGCCAGCAGCCAAGGCCAAACCGGGGGTCAGCCCCAGCATTTT.